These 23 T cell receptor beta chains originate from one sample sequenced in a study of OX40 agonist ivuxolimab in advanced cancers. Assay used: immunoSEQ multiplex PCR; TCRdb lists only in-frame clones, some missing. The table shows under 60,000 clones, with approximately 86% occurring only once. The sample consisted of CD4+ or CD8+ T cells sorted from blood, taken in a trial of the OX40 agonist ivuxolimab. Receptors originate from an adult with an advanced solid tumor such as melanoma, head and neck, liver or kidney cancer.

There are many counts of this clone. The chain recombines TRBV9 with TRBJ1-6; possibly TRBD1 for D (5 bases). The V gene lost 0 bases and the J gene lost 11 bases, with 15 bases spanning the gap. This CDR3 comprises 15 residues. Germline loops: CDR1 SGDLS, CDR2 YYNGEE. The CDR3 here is CASSVEGFPGAPLHF. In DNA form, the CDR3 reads TGTGCCAGCAGCGTAGAGGGGTTCCCCGGGGCACCCCTCCACTTT.

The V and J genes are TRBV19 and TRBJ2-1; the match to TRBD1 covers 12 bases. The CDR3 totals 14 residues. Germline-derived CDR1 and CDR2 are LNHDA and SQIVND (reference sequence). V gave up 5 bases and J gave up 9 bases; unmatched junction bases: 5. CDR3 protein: CASSLGTGGVEQFF. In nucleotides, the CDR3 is TGTGCCAGTAGTCTAGGGACAGGGGGCGTTGAGCAGTTCTTC.

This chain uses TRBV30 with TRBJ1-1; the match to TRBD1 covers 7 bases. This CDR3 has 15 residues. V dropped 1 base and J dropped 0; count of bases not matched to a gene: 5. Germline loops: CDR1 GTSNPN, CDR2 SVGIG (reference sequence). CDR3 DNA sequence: TGTGCCTGGAGTGAACAGGGGCTCTTGAACACTGAAGCTTTCTTT. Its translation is CAWSEQGLLNTEAFF.

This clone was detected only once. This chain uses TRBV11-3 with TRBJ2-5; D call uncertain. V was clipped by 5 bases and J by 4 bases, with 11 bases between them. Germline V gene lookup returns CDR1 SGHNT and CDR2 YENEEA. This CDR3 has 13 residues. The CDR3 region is CASSLLIGETQYF. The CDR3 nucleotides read TGTGCCAGCAGCCTACTTATTGGAGAGACCCAGTACTTC.

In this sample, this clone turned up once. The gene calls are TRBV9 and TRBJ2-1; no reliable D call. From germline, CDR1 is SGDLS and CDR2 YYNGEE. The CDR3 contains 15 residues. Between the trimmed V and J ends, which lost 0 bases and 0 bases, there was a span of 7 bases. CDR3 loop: CASSVGPSSYNEQFF. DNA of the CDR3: TGTGCCAGCAGCGTAGGGCCTAGCTCCTACAATGAGCAGTTCTTC.

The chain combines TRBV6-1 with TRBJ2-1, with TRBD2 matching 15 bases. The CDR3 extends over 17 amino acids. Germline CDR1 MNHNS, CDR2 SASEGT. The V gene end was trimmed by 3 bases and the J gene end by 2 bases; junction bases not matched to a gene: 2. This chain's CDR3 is CASSDGTSGGTYNEQFF. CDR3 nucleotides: TGTGCCAGCAGTGATGGGACTAGCGGGGGGACCTACAATGAGCAGTTCTTC.

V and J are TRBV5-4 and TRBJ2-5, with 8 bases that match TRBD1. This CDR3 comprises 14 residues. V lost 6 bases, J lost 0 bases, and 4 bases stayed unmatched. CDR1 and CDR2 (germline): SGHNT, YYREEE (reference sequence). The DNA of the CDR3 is TGTGCCAGCAAGGGACAGGAGTACCAAGAGACCCAGTACTTC. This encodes CASKGQEYQETQYF.

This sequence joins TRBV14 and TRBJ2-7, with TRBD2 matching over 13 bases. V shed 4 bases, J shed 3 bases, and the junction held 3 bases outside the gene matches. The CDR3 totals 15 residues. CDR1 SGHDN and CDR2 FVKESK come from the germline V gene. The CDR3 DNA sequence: TGTGCCAGCAGCCCGCGGACTAGCGGGGGCTACGAGCAGTACTTC. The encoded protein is CASSPRTSGGYEQYF. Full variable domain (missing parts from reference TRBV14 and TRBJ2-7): EAGVTQFPSHSVIEKGQTVTLRCDPISGHDNLYWYRRVMGKEIKFLLHFVKESKQDESGMPNNRFLAERTGGTYSTLKVQPAELEDSGVYFCASSPRTSGGYEQYFGPGTRLTVT.

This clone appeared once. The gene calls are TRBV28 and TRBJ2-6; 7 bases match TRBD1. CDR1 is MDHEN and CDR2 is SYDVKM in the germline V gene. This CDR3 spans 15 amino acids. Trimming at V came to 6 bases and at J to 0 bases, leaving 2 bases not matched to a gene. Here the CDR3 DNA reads TGTGCCAGCAGCGCAGGGGGCTCTGGGGCCAACGTCCTGACTTTC. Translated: CASSAGGSGANVLTF. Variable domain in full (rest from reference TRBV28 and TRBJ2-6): DVKVTQSSRYLVKRTGEKVFLECVQDMDHENMFWYRQDPGLGLRLIYFSYDVKMKEKGDIPEGYSVSREKKERFSLILESASTNQTSMYLCASSAGGSGANVLTFGAGSRLTVL.

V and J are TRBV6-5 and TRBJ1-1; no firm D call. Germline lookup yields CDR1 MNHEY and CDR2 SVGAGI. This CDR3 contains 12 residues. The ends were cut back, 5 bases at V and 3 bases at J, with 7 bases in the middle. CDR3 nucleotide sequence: TGTGCCAGCAGTACCCCCTACACTGAAGCTTTCTTT. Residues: CASSTPYTEAFF.

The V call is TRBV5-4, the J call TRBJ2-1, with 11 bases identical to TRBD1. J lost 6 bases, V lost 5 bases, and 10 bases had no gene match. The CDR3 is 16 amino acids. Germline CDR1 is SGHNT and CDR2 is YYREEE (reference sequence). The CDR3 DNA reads TGTGCCAGCAGATCGGGACAGGGGGTATCCACCAATGAGCAGTTCTTC. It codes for CASRSGQGVSTNEQFF.

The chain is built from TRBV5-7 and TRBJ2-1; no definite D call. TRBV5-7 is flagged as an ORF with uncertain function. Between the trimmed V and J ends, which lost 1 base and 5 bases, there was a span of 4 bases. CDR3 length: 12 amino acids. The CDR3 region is CASSLRHNEQFF. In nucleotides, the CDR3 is TGTGCCAGCAGCTTGAGGCACAATGAGCAGTTCTTC.

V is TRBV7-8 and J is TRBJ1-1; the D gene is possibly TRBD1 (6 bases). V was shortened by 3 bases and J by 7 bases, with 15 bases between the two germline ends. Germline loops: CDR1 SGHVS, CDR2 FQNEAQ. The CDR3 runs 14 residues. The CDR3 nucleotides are TGTGCCAGCAGCTTCGTAGTCGGGGGGCATGAAGCTTTCTTT. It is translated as CASSFVVGGHEAFF.

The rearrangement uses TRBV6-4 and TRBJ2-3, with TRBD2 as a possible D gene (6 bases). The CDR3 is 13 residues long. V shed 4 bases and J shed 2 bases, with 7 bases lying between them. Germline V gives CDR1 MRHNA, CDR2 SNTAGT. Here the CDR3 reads CASSGGDTDTQYF. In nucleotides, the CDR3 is TGTGCCAGCAGTGGGGGGGACACAGATACGCAGTATTTT.

The CDR3 region is CASSRTGASYEQYF. The DNA for the CDR3 is TGTGCCAGCAGTAGGACAGGGGCCTCCTACGAGCAGTACTTC. This chain joins TRBV2 and TRBJ2-7; 9 positions agree with TRBD1. The length of the CDR3 is 14 residues. Per germline, CDR1 SNHLY and CDR2 FYNNEI. V shed 5 bases and J 0 bases; nucleotides not matched to a gene: 2.

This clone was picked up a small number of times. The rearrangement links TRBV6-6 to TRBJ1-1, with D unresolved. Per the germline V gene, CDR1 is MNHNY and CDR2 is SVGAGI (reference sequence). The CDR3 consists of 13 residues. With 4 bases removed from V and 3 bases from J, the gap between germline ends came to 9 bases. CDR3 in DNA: TGTGCCAGCAGTTCCGAGGGCGACACTGAAGCTTTCTTT. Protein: CASSSEGDTEAFF.

CDR3 nucleotides: TGTGCCAGCTCACCTCAGGGGGCGCCCGGCGAGCAGTACTTC. It yields the protein CASSPQGAPGEQYF. J is TRBJ2-7 and V is TRBV13; 8 nucleotides agree with TRBD1. V lost 8 bases to trimming and J lost 6 bases; unmatched junction nucleotides: 12. The CDR3 consists of 14 residues. Germline V gene data show CDR1 as PRHDT and CDR2 as FYEKMQ (reference sequence).

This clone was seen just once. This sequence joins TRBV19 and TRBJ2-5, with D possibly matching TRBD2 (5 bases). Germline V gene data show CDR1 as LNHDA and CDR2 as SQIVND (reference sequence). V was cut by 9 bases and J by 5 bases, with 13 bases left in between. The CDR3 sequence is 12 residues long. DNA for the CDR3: TGTGCCAGCTCCGGGGTTAGGGAGACCCAGTACTTC. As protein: CASSGVRETQYF.

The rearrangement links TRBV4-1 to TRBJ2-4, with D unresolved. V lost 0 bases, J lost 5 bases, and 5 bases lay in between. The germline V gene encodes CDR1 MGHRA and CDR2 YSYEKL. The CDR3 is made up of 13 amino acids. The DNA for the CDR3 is TGCGCCAGCAGCCAAGATTTCGAAAACATTCAGTACTTC. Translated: CASSQDFENIQYF.

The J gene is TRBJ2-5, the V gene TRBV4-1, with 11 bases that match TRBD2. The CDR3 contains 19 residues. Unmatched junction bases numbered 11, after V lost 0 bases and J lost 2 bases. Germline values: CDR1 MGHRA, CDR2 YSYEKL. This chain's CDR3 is CASSQDAPGTSGFQETQYF. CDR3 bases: TGCGCCAGCAGCCAAGACGCTCCGGGGACTAGCGGATTTCAAGAGACCCAGTACTTC.

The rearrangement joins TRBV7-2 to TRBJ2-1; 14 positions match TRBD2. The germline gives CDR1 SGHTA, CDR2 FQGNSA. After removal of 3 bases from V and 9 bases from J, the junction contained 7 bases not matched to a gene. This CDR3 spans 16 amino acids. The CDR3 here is CASSLGLAGAWGEQFF. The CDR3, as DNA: TGTGCCAGCAGCTTGGGACTAGCGGGGGCGTGGGGTGAGCAGTTCTTC.

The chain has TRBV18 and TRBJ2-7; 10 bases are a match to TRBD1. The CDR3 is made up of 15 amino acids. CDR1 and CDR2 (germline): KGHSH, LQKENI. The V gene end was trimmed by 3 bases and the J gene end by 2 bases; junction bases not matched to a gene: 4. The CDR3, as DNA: TGTGCCAGCTCACCGGGACAGGGGCGCGCCTACGAGCAGTACTTC. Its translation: CASSPGQGRAYEQYF.

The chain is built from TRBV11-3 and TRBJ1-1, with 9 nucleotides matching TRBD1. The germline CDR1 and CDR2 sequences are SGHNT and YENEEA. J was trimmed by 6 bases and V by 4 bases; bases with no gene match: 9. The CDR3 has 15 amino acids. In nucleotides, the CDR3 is TGTGCCAGCAGCTCGCCGGGACAGGGAAACCCTGAAGCTTTCTTT. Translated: CASSSPGQGNPEAFF.